This T cell receptor beta chain is drawn from a study of CD8 T cells in ankylosing spondylitis. The CDR3 has 16 residues. Germline CDR1 is SNHLY and CDR2 is FYNNEI. V trimming: 6 bases; J trimming: 0 bases; junction bases outside the gene matches: 6. Of note for this clonotype: The antigen is unknown.

As the method for making TCR beta libraries, quantitative 5'-RACE with molecular barcodes was used. Each CDR3 protein gets one entry after TCRdb re-called the 5' RACE reads with MiXCR. Among 380,000 or so distinct CDR3 sequences listed, about 20% were seen once. Study conclusions and caveats: Both synovial fluid and blood in reactive arthritis had previously been reported to carry some motif variants.

The sequenced material came from blood, either unsorted or a sorted T cell fraction (not recorded which). The clonotype comes from a male donor with ankylosing spondylitis or in good health (not recorded which). V gene TRBV2 combines with J gene TRBJ2-5; 11 bases are a match to TRBD1. CDR3 sequence reads: CASRGTGGYHQETQYF. In DNA, the CDR3 is TGTGCCAGCAGGGGGACAGGGGGATACCACCAAGAGACCCAGTACTTC. The variable domain in full, completed from reference TRBV2 and TRBJ2-5, reads EPEVTQTPSHQVTQMGQEVILRCVPISNHLYFYWYRQILGQKVEFLVSFYNNEISEKSEIFDDQFSVERPDGSNFTLKIRSTKLEDSAMYFCASRGTGGYHQETQYFGPGTRLLVL.